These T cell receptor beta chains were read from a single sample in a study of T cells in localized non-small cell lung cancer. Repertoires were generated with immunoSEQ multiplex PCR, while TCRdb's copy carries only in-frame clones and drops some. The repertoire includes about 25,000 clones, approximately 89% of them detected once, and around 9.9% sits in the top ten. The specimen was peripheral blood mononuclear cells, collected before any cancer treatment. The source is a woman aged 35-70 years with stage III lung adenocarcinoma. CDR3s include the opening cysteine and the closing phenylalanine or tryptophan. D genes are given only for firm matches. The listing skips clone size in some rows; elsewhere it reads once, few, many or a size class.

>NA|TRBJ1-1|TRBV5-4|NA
TGTGCCAGCAGCTTGGCCGGGTTCGGGGTTGAAGCTTTCTTT
CASSLAGFGVEAFF
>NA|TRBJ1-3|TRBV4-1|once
TGCGCCAGCAGCCAAGCCAGGGTAGCTGGAAACACCATATATTTT
CASSQARVAGNTIYF
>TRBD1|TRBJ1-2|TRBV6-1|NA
TGTGCCAGCAGAGGACAGGGGAATGGCTACACCTTC
CASRGQGNGYTF
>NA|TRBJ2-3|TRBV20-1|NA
TGCAGTGCTACCCCTAAGGATACGCAGTATTTT
CSATPKDTQYF
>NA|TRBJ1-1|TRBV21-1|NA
TGTGCCAGCAGGCCAAGGGGGGGCCTCACTGAAGCTTTCTTT
CASRPRGGLTEAFF
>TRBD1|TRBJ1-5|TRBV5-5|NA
TGTGCCAGCAGCCTTACCACAGGGGGCGGTCAGCCCCAGCATTTT
CASSLTTGGGQPQHF
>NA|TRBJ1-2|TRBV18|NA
TGTGCCAGCTCACCAAGGGGAGAGGGCTACACCTTC
CASSPRGEGYTF
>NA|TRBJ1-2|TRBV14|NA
TGTGCCAGCAGCCCCACGGGAGGGATGGGCTACACCTTC
CASSPTGGMGYTF
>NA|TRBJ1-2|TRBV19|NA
TGTGCCAGTACCCACTCCAACCGGGGCTCTAACTATGGCTACACCTTC
CASTHSNRGSNYGYTF
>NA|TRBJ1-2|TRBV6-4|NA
TGTGCCAGCAGTGATTCATACGGGGGCACCTATGGCTACACCTTC
CASSDSYGGTYGYTF
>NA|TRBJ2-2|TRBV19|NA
TGTGCCAGTAGTATCACGGCGGCTAGCCGGACCGGGGAGCTGTTTTTT
CASSITAASRTGELFF
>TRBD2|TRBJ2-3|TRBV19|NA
TGTGCCAGTAGTCTTGGACTAGCGGGCGATGGGGATACGCAGTATTTT
CASSLGLAGDGDTQYF
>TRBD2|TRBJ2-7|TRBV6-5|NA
TGTGCCAGCCGTGAGGCTAGCGGAACCTACGAGCAGTACTTC
CASREASGTYEQYF
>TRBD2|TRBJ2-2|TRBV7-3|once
TGTGCCAGCAGCTCGGGACTAGCGGTCACCGGGGAGCTGTTTTTT
CASSSGLAVTGELFF
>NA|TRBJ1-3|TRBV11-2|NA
TGTGCCAGCAGCTGGGGGCAGGCTGGAAACACCATATATTTT
CASSWGQAGNTIYF
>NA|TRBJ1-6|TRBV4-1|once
TGCGCCAGCAGCCAAGGGGAAGGCAGTTCACCCCTCCACTTT
CASSQGEGSSPLHF
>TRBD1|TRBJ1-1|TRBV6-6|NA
TGTGCCAGCAGGCTATCGACAGGGGGAAACACTGAAGCTTTCTTT
CASRLSTGGNTEAFF
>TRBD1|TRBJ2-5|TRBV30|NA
TGTGCCTGGAGTATACAGGGGGGCGCCCAGTACTTC
CAWSIQGGAQYF
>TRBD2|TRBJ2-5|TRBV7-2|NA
TGTGCCAGCAGCTTAGTAGCGGGAGGAGGGAAAGAGACCCAGTACTTC
CASSLVAGGGKETQYF
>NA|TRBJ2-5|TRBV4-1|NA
TGCGCCAGCAGCCTACAATTTGTCGAGACCCAGTACTTC
CASSLQFVETQYF
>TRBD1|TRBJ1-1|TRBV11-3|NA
TGTGCCAGCAGCTTAGGGCCGGGACAGGGGAACACTGAAGCTTTCTTT
CASSLGPGQGNTEAFF
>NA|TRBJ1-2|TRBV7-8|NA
TGTGCCAGCAGCATTCGGAACTACTATGGCTACACCTTC
CASSIRNYYGYTF
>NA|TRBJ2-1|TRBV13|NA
TGTGCCAGCAGCTCCCGTCGAGGAGCCCGACATGAGCAGTTCTTC
CASSSRRGARHEQFF
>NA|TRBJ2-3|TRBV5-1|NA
TGCGCCAGCAGCTTGGGCGCAGATACGCAGTATTTT
CASSLGADTQYF
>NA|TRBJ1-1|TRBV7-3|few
TGTGCCAGCAGCCACGGGGGCACTGAAGCTTTCTTT
CASSHGGTEAFF
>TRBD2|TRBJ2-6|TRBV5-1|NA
TGCGCCAGCAGCATTGGATCATTGGGGCTAGCGGGGGCTGGGGCCAACGTCCTGACTTTC
CASSIGSLGLAGAGANVLTF
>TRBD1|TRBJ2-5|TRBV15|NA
TGTGCCACCAGCACCCGAGGGGGCTCCAAGACCCAGTACTTC
CATSTRGGSKTQYF
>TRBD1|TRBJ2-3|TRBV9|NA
TGTGCCAGCAGCGTACAGGGGACAGGGTCGATAGATACGCAGTATTTT
CASSVQGTGSIDTQYF
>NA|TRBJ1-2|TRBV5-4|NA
TGTGCCAGCAGCTTGGGACAGGCTGGCTACACCTTC
CASSLGQAGYTF
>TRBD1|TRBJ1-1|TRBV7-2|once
TGTGCCAGCAGCTACCGGACAGGGGTCGGCACTGAAGCTTTCTTT
CASSYRTGVGTEAFF
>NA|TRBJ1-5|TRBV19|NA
TGTGCCAGTAGGGAACAGGTACTCGTTGGAACGCCCCAGCATTTT
CASREQVLVGTPQHF
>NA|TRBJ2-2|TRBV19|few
TGTGCCAGTAGAAGAATTGGAGGGGCCAACACCGGGGAGCTGTTTTTT
CASRRIGGANTGELFF
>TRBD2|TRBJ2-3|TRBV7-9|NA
TGTGCCAGCAGCCTAGGACTAGCGGGGAGCACAGATACGCAGTATTTT
CASSLGLAGSTDTQYF